These T cell receptor beta chains were read from a single sample in a study of Graves' ophthalmopathy and Graves' hyperthyroidism. TCRdb called the multiplex PCR reads again in MiXCR, with one record for every CDR3 protein. The sample includes approximately 500,000 distinct CDR3 sequences, 13% to 15% of them seen just once. Sequenced input: blood. These TCRs come from a young woman with Graves' ophthalmopathy. The CDR3 runs from the conserved cysteine through the conserved F or W. D genes are given only for firm matches. Not all rows give a size; the values are once, few, many and, for expanded clones, a class.

j_gene: TRBJ2-7
d_gene: -
v_gene: TRBV28
abundance: -
CDR3nt: TGTGCCAGCAGCCCCCAAGGGGGGCCAGGTGAGGAGCAGTACTTC
CDR3aa: CASSPQGGPGEEQYF

j_gene: TRBJ1-3
d_gene: -
v_gene: TRBV6-1
abundance: many
CDR3nt: TGTGCCAGCAGAAGCAGGGGAGGAAACACCATATATTTT
CDR3aa: CASRSRGGNTIYF

j_gene: TRBJ1-1
d_gene: -
v_gene: TRBV6-2/TRBV6-3
abundance: many
CDR3nt: TGTGCCAGCAGTTGGAGCGTAAACACTGAAGCTTTCTTT
CDR3aa: CASSWSVNTEAFF

j_gene: TRBJ2-7
d_gene: TRBD2
v_gene: TRBV7-2
abundance: many
CDR3nt: TGTGCCAGCAACATACTAGCGGGAGCTGACGAGCAGTACTTC
CDR3aa: CASNILAGADEQYF

j_gene: TRBJ2-2
d_gene: -
v_gene: TRBV3-1
abundance: many
CDR3nt: TGTGCCAGCAGCTCAAGGACCATCACCGGGGAGCTGTTTTTT
CDR3aa: CASSSRTITGELFF

j_gene: TRBJ1-1
d_gene: -
v_gene: TRBV12-3/TRBV12-4
abundance: many
CDR3nt: TGTGCCAGCAGTCACACGTACACTGAAGCTTTCTTT
CDR3aa: CASSHTYTEAFF

j_gene: TRBJ2-7
d_gene: TRBD1
v_gene: TRBV6-5
abundance: many
CDR3nt: TGTGCCAGCAGGATGACAGGGGCGAACTACGAGCAGTACTTC
CDR3aa: CASRMTGANYEQYF

j_gene: TRBJ2-7
d_gene: TRBD1
v_gene: TRBV10-3
abundance: many
CDR3nt: TGTGCCATCAGTGCAGGGGGCGGCTCCTACGAGCAGTACTTC
CDR3aa: CAISAGGGSYEQYF

j_gene: TRBJ2-5
d_gene: -
v_gene: TRBV29-1
abundance: many
CDR3nt: TGCAGCGTTGAAATAGGGGTGCGAGAGACCCAGTACTTC
CDR3aa: CSVEIGVRETQYF

j_gene: TRBJ1-2
d_gene: TRBD1
v_gene: TRBV27
abundance: many
CDR3nt: TGTGCCAGCAGTTCAGGTTTCAGGGGGCAGGATAACTATGGCTACACCTTC
CDR3aa: CASSSGFRGQDNYGYTF

j_gene: TRBJ1-1
d_gene: -
v_gene: TRBV5-1
abundance: many
CDR3nt: TGCGCCAGCAGCTCCGCGATACAGGGTTACACTGAAGCTTTCTTT
CDR3aa: CASSSAIQGYTEAFF

j_gene: TRBJ2-7
d_gene: -
v_gene: TRBV20-1
abundance: many
CDR3nt: TGCAGTGCTGTTCATCGGAGGGGCGGGGAGCAGTACTTC
CDR3aa: CSAVHRRGGEQYF

j_gene: TRBJ1-5
d_gene: TRBD1
v_gene: TRBV6-1
abundance: many
CDR3nt: TGTGCCAGCAGTACACAACTCGGACAGGGGCCACAGCCCCAGCATTTT
CDR3aa: CASSTQLGQGPQPQHF

j_gene: TRBJ1-1
d_gene: -
v_gene: TRBV27
abundance: many
CDR3nt: TGCGCCAGCAGTTTAGGTCAGGCCACTGAAGCTTTCTTT
CDR3aa: CASSLGQATEAFF

j_gene: TRBJ1-2
d_gene: TRBD1
v_gene: TRBV6-2/TRBV6-3
abundance: many
CDR3nt: TGTGCCAGCGGGACAGCTCTGGAAGGCTACACCTTC
CDR3aa: CASGTALEGYTF

j_gene: TRBJ2-2
d_gene: TRBD1
v_gene: TRBV2
abundance: many
CDR3nt: TGTGCCAGCACCATTACAGGGGCGGCCGGGGAGCTGTTTTTT
CDR3aa: CASTITGAAGELFF

j_gene: TRBJ2-7
d_gene: -
v_gene: TRBV5-6
abundance: few
CDR3nt: TGTGCCAGCTGGGGCACCATGGGCTCCTACGAGCAGTACTTC
CDR3aa: CASWGTMGSYEQYF

j_gene: TRBJ1-6
d_gene: TRBD1
v_gene: TRBV28
abundance: many
CDR3nt: TGTGCCAGCAGCCCGGGACAGCCAAATTCACCCCTCCACTTT
CDR3aa: CASSPGQPNSPLHF

j_gene: TRBJ2-5
d_gene: TRBD1
v_gene: TRBV19
abundance: many
CDR3nt: TGTGCCAGTAGTATCGAAGGGACAGGGGAAGGACAAGAGACCCAGTACTTC
CDR3aa: CASSIEGTGEGQETQYF

j_gene: TRBJ1-2
d_gene: TRBD1
v_gene: TRBV5-1
abundance: -
CDR3nt: TGCGCCAGCAGCTTACGACAGGGGGCTATTTATGGCTACACCTTC
CDR3aa: CASSLRQGAIYGYTF

j_gene: TRBJ2-7
d_gene: TRBD2
v_gene: TRBV28
abundance: many
CDR3nt: TGTGCCAGCGCTCTAGCGGGACACTACGAGCAGTACTTC
CDR3aa: CASALAGHYEQYF

j_gene: TRBJ2-2
d_gene: TRBD2
v_gene: TRBV12-3/TRBV12-4
abundance: many
CDR3nt: TGTGCCAGCAAGGGGACTAGGAACACCGGGGAGCTGTTTTTT
CDR3aa: CASKGTRNTGELFF

j_gene: TRBJ2-7
d_gene: -
v_gene: TRBV28
abundance: many
CDR3nt: TGTGCCAGCAGCCCCCGATCTAACGAGCAGTACTTC
CDR3aa: CASSPRSNEQYF

j_gene: TRBJ2-4
d_gene: TRBD1
v_gene: TRBV6-1
abundance: many
CDR3nt: TGTGCCAGCAGTGGCGGGACAGGGGGCTTCCTAGCCAAAAACATTCAGTACTTC
CDR3aa: CASSGGTGGFLAKNIQYF

j_gene: TRBJ1-3
d_gene: -
v_gene: TRBV6-1
abundance: many
CDR3nt: TGTGCCAGCTTTGTGCCTGGAAACACCATATATTTT
CDR3aa: CASFVPGNTIYF

j_gene: TRBJ1-5
d_gene: -
v_gene: TRBV6-5
abundance: many
CDR3nt: TGTGCCAGCAGTTACTCGAGTGGGGAAAGCAATCAGCCCCAGCATTTT
CDR3aa: CASSYSSGESNQPQHF

j_gene: TRBJ2-2
d_gene: TRBD2
v_gene: TRBV12-3/TRBV12-4
abundance: many
CDR3nt: TGTGCCAGCAGTTTTGGAATAGCGGGGACTTCGAACACCGGGGAGCTGTTTTTT
CDR3aa: CASSFGIAGTSNTGELFF

j_gene: TRBJ1-2
d_gene: -
v_gene: TRBV5-1
abundance: -
CDR3nt: TGCGCCAGCAGCTTGAACAGGCTAACTAACTATGGCTACACCTTC
CDR3aa: CASSLNRLTNYGYTF

j_gene: TRBJ2-7
d_gene: -
v_gene: TRBV30
abundance: -
CDR3nt: TGTGCCTGGAGTGTACCGGGGAAGATAGGGCCCGGGCAGTACTTC
CDR3aa: CAWSVPGKIGPGQYF

j_gene: TRBJ1-2
d_gene: -
v_gene: TRBV6-5
abundance: many
CDR3nt: TGTGCCAGCAGCCCCGGGGGGGGGGCAGACTATGGCTACACCTTC
CDR3aa: CASSPGGGADYGYTF

j_gene: TRBJ2-2
d_gene: -
v_gene: TRBV9
abundance: few
CDR3nt: TGTGCCAGCAGCCCAACCGATTACTCGTCCGGGGAGCTGTTTTTT
CDR3aa: CASSPTDYSSGELFF

j_gene: TRBJ1-2
d_gene: -
v_gene: TRBV30
abundance: many
CDR3nt: TGTGCCTGGAGTGTACTAAGGGGTCTCGGCTACACCTTC
CDR3aa: CAWSVLRGLGYTF

j_gene: TRBJ2-5
d_gene: -
v_gene: TRBV12-3/TRBV12-4
abundance: few
CDR3nt: TGTGCCAGCACCACGGGACCTGGGGAAGAGACCCAGTACTTC
CDR3aa: CASTTGPGEETQYF

j_gene: TRBJ2-3
d_gene: TRBD2
v_gene: TRBV10-1
abundance: many
CDR3nt: TGCGCCAGCAGTGAGCGGGGGGACACAGATACGCAGTATTTT
CDR3aa: CASSERGDTDTQYF

j_gene: TRBJ2-7
d_gene: -
v_gene: TRBV18
abundance: few
CDR3nt: TGTGCCAGCTCACCAGGGGACAAGGCCTACGAGCAGTACTTC
CDR3aa: CASSPGDKAYEQYF

j_gene: TRBJ1-1
d_gene: -
v_gene: TRBV30
abundance: many
CDR3nt: TGTGCCTGGGAACAGGGCTCTGAAGCTTTCTTT
CDR3aa: CAWEQGSEAFF

j_gene: TRBJ1-5
d_gene: TRBD1
v_gene: TRBV6-1
abundance: many
CDR3nt: TGTGCCAGCAGTAAGGACAGGAGCAATCAGCCCCAGCATTTT
CDR3aa: CASSKDRSNQPQHF

j_gene: TRBJ2-7
d_gene: TRBD1
v_gene: TRBV28
abundance: -
CDR3nt: TGTGCCAGCAGTGGCGCCGGGACAGGGTTGGACGAGCAGTACTTC
CDR3aa: CASSGAGTGLDEQYF

j_gene: TRBJ2-5
d_gene: TRBD2
v_gene: TRBV5-1
abundance: many
CDR3nt: TGCGCCAGCAGCTTGCGAGCGGGGGCGGGAGAGACCCAGTACTTC
CDR3aa: CASSLRAGAGETQYF

j_gene: TRBJ2-2
d_gene: TRBD2
v_gene: TRBV20-1
abundance: many
CDR3nt: TGCAGTGCTAGAGATTCAGGCGGGGGGAGTCGGGAGCTGTTTTTT
CDR3aa: CSARDSGGGSRELFF

j_gene: TRBJ1-3
d_gene: -
v_gene: TRBV6-5
abundance: many
CDR3nt: TGTGCCAGCAGTTACTCGAGTGGAAACACCATATATTTT
CDR3aa: CASSYSSGNTIYF

j_gene: TRBJ1-4
d_gene: -
v_gene: TRBV12-3/TRBV12-4
abundance: many
CDR3nt: TGTGCCAGCAGTTTTGAGGAAAAACTGTTTTTT
CDR3aa: CASSFEEKLFF

j_gene: TRBJ1-6
d_gene: -
v_gene: TRBV7-2
abundance: many
CDR3nt: TGTGCCAGCAGCTTAGATCCGGGTGCCTTTTCACCCCTCCACTTT
CDR3aa: CASSLDPGAFSPLHF

j_gene: TRBJ2-5
d_gene: TRBD1
v_gene: TRBV12-3/TRBV12-4
abundance: many
CDR3nt: TGTGCCAGCAGTGATACAGGGGAGTGGGGGACCCAGTACTTC
CDR3aa: CASSDTGEWGTQYF

j_gene: TRBJ2-5
d_gene: -
v_gene: TRBV30
abundance: many
CDR3nt: TGTGCCTGGAGTCCCCCGGGAGAGACCCAGTACTTC
CDR3aa: CAWSPPGETQYF

j_gene: TRBJ1-2
d_gene: -
v_gene: TRBV11-1
abundance: -
CDR3nt: TGTGCCAGCGGAGGACACCGGAACAACCCTAACTATGGCTACACCTTC
CDR3aa: CASGGHRNNPNYGYTF

j_gene: TRBJ1-1
d_gene: -
v_gene: TRBV5-4
abundance: many
CDR3nt: TGTGCCAGCAGCTTGAAGACAGCGAACACTGAAGCTTTCTTT
CDR3aa: CASSLKTANTEAFF

j_gene: TRBJ2-7
d_gene: -
v_gene: TRBV5-1
abundance: many
CDR3nt: TGCGCCAGCAGCTTGGGACAAACCACCTACGAGCAGTACTTC
CDR3aa: CASSLGQTTYEQYF

j_gene: TRBJ2-7
d_gene: -
v_gene: TRBV20-1
abundance: many
CDR3nt: TGCAGTGCTTTACTGACTTACGGGCAGTACTTC
CDR3aa: CSALLTYGQYF

j_gene: TRBJ2-7
d_gene: TRBD2
v_gene: TRBV5-1
abundance: -
CDR3nt: TGCGCCAGCAGCTTGCGGGCGGGGGGCCCGCTCGAGCAGTACTTC
CDR3aa: CASSLRAGGPLEQYF

j_gene: TRBJ2-1
d_gene: -
v_gene: TRBV6-1
abundance: few
CDR3nt: TGTGCCAGCAGGGGGCGGGAACCCTACAATGAGCAGTTCTTC
CDR3aa: CASRGREPYNEQFF

j_gene: TRBJ2-7
d_gene: TRBD2
v_gene: TRBV19
abundance: -
CDR3nt: TGTGCCAGTAGTGGACCTAGCGGGGCTCCCTACGAGCAGTACTTC
CDR3aa: CASSGPSGAPYEQYF

j_gene: TRBJ2-7
d_gene: -
v_gene: TRBV9
abundance: many
CDR3nt: TGTGCCAGCAGTCGCACAGGGGGGGACTACGAGCAGTACTTC
CDR3aa: CASSRTGGDYEQYF

j_gene: TRBJ1-6
d_gene: -
v_gene: TRBV20-1
abundance: -
CDR3nt: TGCAGTGCGCCGACAGCCTCAATTTCACCCCTCCACTTT
CDR3aa: CSAPTASISPLHF